This passage covers 32 T cell receptor beta chains from one sample sequenced in a study of early T cells in non-severe SARS-CoV-2 infection. From the 5' RACE reads, TCRdb called clonotypes with MiXCR, one entry per CDR3 protein. The profile shows 85,000 to 100,000 distinct CDR3 sequences, around 13% of them singletons. The source material was whole blood. The receptors shown here come from an adult who was a healthcare worker with PCR-confirmed SARS-CoV-2 infection or an uninfected control (not recorded which).

This clonotype was picked up many times. The V gene is TRBV5-4, the J gene TRBJ2-3, with 7 bases fitting TRBD1. After removal of 0 bases from V and 2 bases from J, the junction contained 3 bases not matched to a gene. The germline V gene has CDR1 SGHNT and CDR2 YYREEE (reference sequence). The length of the CDR3 is 15 residues. The CDR3 region is CASSLDRGLTDTQYF. As DNA, the CDR3 is TGTGCCAGCAGCTTGGATAGGGGGCTCACAGATACGCAGTATTTT.

On this clonotype itself: Given a much more abundant clone one base away, this may be a read error. The gene calls are TRBV27 and TRBJ2-3; TRBD1 matches at 10 bases. Germline V CDR1 and CDR2: MNHEY, SMNVEV (reference sequence). CDR3 length equals 14 residues. The CDR3 loop is CASSFGTGVDTQNF. The CDR3 region has the DNA TGTGCCAGCAGTTTTGGGACAGGGGTAGATACGCAGAATTTT.

This clonotype was detected many times. This rearrangement joins TRBV3-1 to TRBJ1-4; tentatively, D is TRBD1 (5 bases). V was trimmed by 3 bases and J by 10 bases, leaving 18 bases between them. CDR3 length equals 15 residues. The germline CDR1 and CDR2 sequences are LGHDT and YNNKEL (reference sequence). Here the CDR3 DNA reads TGTGCCAGCAGCCAGGCGGGACCCCGCTCCTTAAAACTGTTTTTT. Amino acids: CASSQAGPRSLKLFF.

The chain has TRBV11-1 and TRBJ2-7, with TRBD2 as a possible D gene (6 bases). Germline V gene data show CDR1 as SGHAT and CDR2 as FQDESV (reference sequence). The CDR3 sequence is 15 residues long. V lost 4 bases and J 1 base, leaving 14 bases between the germline ends. As DNA, the CDR3 is TGTGCCAGCAGCTCCTCGCGACTAGGATCCTACGAGCAGTACTTC. It codes for CASSSSRLGSYEQYF.

The chain employs TRBV7-2 and TRBJ1-6; D is ambiguous. V gave up 2 bases and J gave up 8 bases, with 7 bases separating them. Germline lookup yields CDR1 SGHTA and CDR2 FQGNSA. This CDR3 contains 13 residues. The chain's CDR3 is CASSLMIDSPLHF. CDR3 DNA sequence: TGTGCCAGCAGCTTAATGATTGATTCACCCCTCCACTTT.

The CDR3 protein is CASSLMGTYEQYF. The CDR3 nucleotides read TGTGCCAGCAGTTTAATGGGGACCTACGAGCAGTACTTC. This chain uses TRBV27 with TRBJ2-7; no clear D gene. This CDR3 has 13 amino acids. Trimming pared 2 bases from V and 2 bases from J, leaving 7 bases between. From germline, CDR1 is MNHEY and CDR2 SMNVEV (reference sequence).

The chain uses TRBV7-9 and TRBJ1-1; the D gene is possibly TRBD1 (6 bases). The CDR3 contains 14 residues. V was shortened by 5 bases and J by 1 base, with 11 bases between the two germline ends. Germline V gene data show CDR1 as SEHNR and CDR2 as FQNEAQ (reference sequence). The CDR3 bases are TGTGCCAGCAGCGTGGGGGGCCGGAACACTGAAGCTTTCTTT. Translation gives CASSVGGRNTEAFF.

This sequence joins TRBV4-1 and TRBJ1-1; unclear D gene. V lost 4 bases to trimming and J lost 0 bases, with 9 bases between them. This CDR3 is 14 amino acids long. The V gene's germline CDR1 is MGHRA and CDR2 YSYEKL. In DNA form, the CDR3 reads TGCGCCAGCAGCCCATATACCATGAACACTGAAGCTTTCTTT. It is translated as CASSPYTMNTEAFF.

In this sample, this clonotype turned up many times. The rearrangement uses TRBV7-2 and TRBJ2-1; D is undetermined. This CDR3 contains 18 residues. From germline, CDR1 is SGHTA and CDR2 FQGNSA. The ends were cut back, 1 base at V and 0 bases at J, with 16 bases in the middle. CDR3 in amino acids: CASSLGISHYSSYNEQFF. CDR3 DNA: TGTGCCAGCAGCTTAGGGATCTCCCATTATAGCTCCTACAATGAGCAGTTCTTC.

This clonotype came up many times. The chain couples TRBV11-2 to TRBJ1-1, with unresolved D. The CDR3 has 15 residues. Trimming took off 6 bases at V and 4 bases at J, with 18 bases between the two ends. Germline V gives CDR1 SGHAT, CDR2 FQNNGV. The CDR3: CASSRGSGRATEAFF. In DNA, the CDR3 is TGTGCCAGCAGTCGAGGCTCCGGGAGGGCCACTGAAGCTTTCTTT.

This sequence joins TRBV5-5 and TRBJ2-7; D gene unclear. This CDR3 comprises 12 residues. With 2 bases removed from V and 2 bases from J, the gap between germline ends came to 5 bases. Germline V gene data show CDR1 as SGHKS and CDR2 as YYEKEE (reference sequence). CDR3 protein: CASSFETYEQYF. In nucleotides, the CDR3 is TGTGCCAGCAGCTTTGAGACCTACGAGCAGTACTTC.

This clonotype has more than one count but fewer than ten. The chain joins TRBV2 to TRBJ2-3; maybe TRBD1 (5 bases). V was trimmed by 5 bases and J by 4 bases, leaving 7 bases between them. This CDR3 has 12 residues. Germline CDR1 reads SNHLY; CDR2 reads FYNNEI. The chain's CDR3 is CASSIGADTQYF. CDR3 nucleotide sequence: TGTGCCAGCAGTATAGGGGCAGATACGCAGTATTTT. Based on the CDR3 plus reference TRBV2 and TRBJ2-3, the full variable domain is EPEVTQTPSHQVTQMGQEVILRCVPISNHLYFYWYRQILGQKVEFLVSFYNNEISEKSEIFDDQFSVERPDGSNFTLKIRSTKLEDSAMYFCASSIGADTQYFGPGTRLTVL.

The chain uses TRBV20-1 and TRBJ2-5; D assignment may be TRBD1 or TRBD2 (5 bases each). The CDR3 is 15 residues long. The germline gives CDR1 DFQATT, CDR2 SNEGSKA (reference sequence). V was trimmed by 1 base and J by 3 bases, leaving 15 bases between them. The CDR3 DNA reads TGCAGTGCTAGAGCCCCCAGGGACCCAAAAGAGACCCAGTACTTC. Translation gives CSARAPRDPKETQYF.

This clonotype has only a few counts. The chain recombines TRBV6-1 with TRBJ2-3; 11 positions agree with TRBD1. Germline CDR1 MNHNS, CDR2 SASEGT. The CDR3 is made up of 16 amino acids. The V and J ends lost 2 bases and 6 bases, in that order; junction bases with no gene match: 7. CDR3: CASSERPGQGGDTQYF. In DNA form, the CDR3 reads TGTGCCAGCAGTGAACGCCCGGGACAGGGGGGGGATACGCAGTATTTT.

This clonotype was detected many times. V and J are TRBV7-9 and TRBJ2-7; D uncertain. V was trimmed by 3 bases and J by 2 bases, leaving 5 bases between them. The CDR3 is 12 amino acids. CDR1 and CDR2 from the germline V gene are SEHNR and FQNEAQ (reference sequence). CDR3 in DNA: TGTGCCAGCAGCTTGGGCGCCTACGAGCAGTACTTC. Its translation is CASSLGAYEQYF.

This clonotype was counted only a few times. The chain couples TRBV6-5 to TRBJ1-2; 8 nucleotides line up with TRBD1. The V gene end was trimmed by 5 bases and the J gene end by 4 bases; junction bases not matched to a gene: 9. The germline CDR1 and CDR2 sequences are MNHEY and SVGAGI. This CDR3 contains 15 residues. The CDR3 DNA follows: TGTGCCAGCAGTGAAACAGGGGGGAGAGTCTATGGCTACACCTTC. As protein: CASSETGGRVYGYTF.

This chain links TRBV28 with TRBJ1-5; D remains ambiguous. The CDR3 sequence is 15 residues long. CDR1 is MDHEN, CDR2 SYDVKM, per germline. The ends were cut back, 10 bases at V and 1 base at J, with 17 bases in the middle. The CDR3 protein is CATSPPYWSNQPQHF. The CDR3 DNA reads as TGTGCCACCTCCCCCCCTTACTGGAGCAATCAGCCCCAGCATTTT.

At least ten counts were recorded for this clonotype. The rearrangement uses TRBV20-1 and TRBJ2-5; no reliable D call. Trimming pared 5 bases from V and 1 base from J, leaving 11 bases between. CDR3 length: 13 residues. Germline V gene lookup returns CDR1 DFQATT and CDR2 SNEGSKA (reference sequence). The CDR3 protein is CSAWTAVQETQYF. For the CDR3, the DNA is TGCAGTGCTTGGACGGCAGTCCAAGAGACCCAGTACTTC.

This clonotype has at least ten counts. The chain joins TRBV7-2 to TRBJ2-5; TRBD2 agrees at 16 bases. The V gene's germline CDR1 is SGHTA and CDR2 FQGNSA. V was pared by 5 bases and J by 0 bases, with 3 bases of the junction left unmatched. This CDR3 region has 17 residues. CDR3: CASSEGLAGGYQETQYF. The CDR3 region has the DNA TGTGCCAGCAGCGAGGGACTAGCGGGGGGGTACCAAGAGACCCAGTACTTC.

This clonotype was picked up many times. The rearrangement joins TRBV4-1 to TRBJ1-4, with D possibly being TRBD1 (5 bases). Germline CDR1 MGHRA, CDR2 YSYEKL. The V end was cut by 0 bases, the J end by 7 bases, with 12 bases between. This CDR3 has 15 amino acids. The CDR3 sequence: CASSQEGAIGEKLFF. The CDR3 DNA reads TGCGCCAGCAGCCAAGAAGGGGCTATTGGTGAAAAACTGTTTTTT.

This clonotype was counted only a few times. The chain links TRBV27 to TRBJ1-2, with unresolved D. CDR1 and CDR2 (germline): MNHEY, SMNVEV (reference sequence). Trimming stripped 3 bases from V and 7 bases from J, with 6 bases between. The CDR3 loop spans 11 amino acids. The CDR3 region has the DNA TGTGCCAGCAGTTTTGTCCGTGGCTACACCTTC. Translated: CASSFVRGYTF.

A remark on this clonotype: A much larger clonotype is one base distant, so this may be a read error. This chain connects TRBV3-1 to TRBJ2-3, with D perhaps TRBD1 (5 bases). This CDR3 comprises 15 residues. Germline V gene sequence: CDR1 LGHDT, CDR2 YNNKEL (reference sequence). V was shortened by 4 bases and J by 0 bases, with 11 bases between the two germline ends. The CDR3 reads CASSPRAGSTDTQYF. The CDR3 nucleotides read TGTGCCAGCAGCCCTCGCGCAGGGAGCACAGATACGCAGTATTTT.

CDR3 protein: CASSLQGRKHGGDTQYF. CDR3 in DNA: TGTGCCAGCAGCTTACAGGGACGGAAGCACGGTGGAGATACGCAGTATTTT. The V gene is TRBV7-2, the J gene TRBJ2-3, with D tentatively TRBD1 or TRBD2 (5 bases each). Trimming stripped 2 bases from V and 5 bases from J, with 20 bases between. Germline lookup yields CDR1 SGHTA and CDR2 FQGNSA. The CDR3 covers 17 residues. Variable domain in full (rest from reference TRBV7-2 and TRBJ2-3): GAGVSQSPSNKVTEKGKDVELRCDPISGHTALYWYRQSLGQGLEFLIYFQGNSAPDKSGLPSDRFSAERTGGSVSTLTIQRTQQEDSAVYLCASSLQGRKHGGDTQYFGPGTRLTVL.

This clonotype was counted at least ten times. The chain employs TRBV7-3 and TRBJ1-1, with D possibly matching TRBD1 (5 bases). Between the trimmed V and J ends, which lost 5 bases and 1 base, there was a span of 8 bases. The CDR3 covers 13 residues. The germline V gene encodes CDR1 SGHTA and CDR2 FQGTGA. The CDR3 is CASSEGQNTEAFF. For the CDR3, the DNA is TGTGCCAGCAGCGAGGGGCAGAACACTGAAGCTTTCTTT.

This clonotype was seen many times. This chain connects TRBV20-1 to TRBJ1-4, with D unclear. Germline CDR1 is DFQATT and CDR2 is SNEGSKA (reference sequence). V was shortened by 3 bases and J by 0 bases, with 14 bases between the two germline ends. This CDR3 region has 16 residues. The CDR3 DNA follows: TGCAGTGCTAGTAGTCAGGAGCTTGCAACTAATGAAAAACTGTTTTTT. This gives the protein CSASSQELATNEKLFF.

This chain uses TRBV5-1 with TRBJ1-6; D remains unclear. V was cut by 2 bases and J by 8 bases, with 14 bases left in between. Germline assignment: CDR1 SGHRS and CDR2 YFSETQ. CDR3 size: 15 residues. The CDR3, as DNA: TGCGCCAGCAGCTTAGACAATCTTCCCCATTCACCCCTCCACTTT. It translates to CASSLDNLPHSPLHF.

The chain combines TRBV20-1 with TRBJ2-1, with D hard to call. Germline V lookup: CDR1 DFQATT, CDR2 SNEGSKA (reference sequence). This CDR3 has 13 residues. The germline V and J ends were trimmed by 6 bases and 9 bases, with 18 bases remaining between them. CDR3 sequence: CSAHKSLLVEQFF. CDR3 sequence (DNA): TGCAGTGCCCACAAGTCCCTATTGGTTGAGCAGTTCTTC.

This clonotype was counted ten times or more. The gene calls are TRBV28 and TRBJ2-3, with D possibly being TRBD1 or TRBD2 (5 bases each). V lost 1 base, J lost 4 bases, and 9 bases lay in between. The CDR3 runs to 14 residues. CDR1 is MDHEN, CDR2 SYDVKM, per germline. The chain's CDR3 is CASSLYGAPDTQYF. For the CDR3, the DNA is TGTGCCAGCAGTTTATACGGGGCCCCAGATACGCAGTATTTT.

This clonotype was detected ten times or more. This rearrangement joins TRBV29-1 to TRBJ2-1, with D perhaps matching TRBD2 (6 bases). This CDR3 has 13 amino acids. V was cut by 7 bases and J by 9 bases, with 19 bases left in between. Per the germline V gene, CDR1 is SQVTM and CDR2 is ANQGSEA. The CDR3 region has the DNA TGCAGCGCTGAGGAGGGTGACTTAGGTGAGCAGTTCTTC. As protein: CSAEEGDLGEQFF.

J is TRBJ2-2 and V is TRBV19; 10 positions agree with TRBD1. Losses at the gene ends were 5 bases for V and 1 base for J; bases not matched to a gene: 1. In germline, CDR1 is LNHDA, CDR2 SQIVND (reference sequence). The CDR3 contains 15 residues. CDR3 coding DNA: TGTGCCAGTAGTCGGACAGGGGGGAACACCGGGGAGCTGTTTTTT. Translated: CASSRTGGNTGELFF.

This clonotype was observed a handful of times. The chain is built from TRBV5-1 and TRBJ1-6; TRBD1 is a possible D gene (6 bases). The CDR3 length is 14 residues. V dropped 5 bases and J dropped 9 bases, with 15 bases sitting between them. Per germline, CDR1 SGHRS and CDR2 YFSETQ. CDR3 nucleotide sequence: TGCGCCAGCAGATATCAGGAAGGGGGTTCACCCCTCCACTTT. Encoded protein: CASRYQEGGSPLHF.

This clonotype was found many times. This chain joins TRBV9 and TRBJ2-7; maybe TRBD2 (6 bases). Trimming pared 4 bases from V and 6 bases from J, leaving 14 bases between. Looked up from germline, CDR1 is SGDLS and CDR2 is YYNGEE. The CDR3 is 13 residues long. Here the CDR3 DNA reads TGTGCCAGCAGCACCCCCCAGGGAGGCGAGCAGTACTTC. Translation gives CASSTPQGGEQYF.